A selection of T cell receptor beta chains follows, all from one sample in a study of T-cell reconstitution after alpha-beta-depleted transplantation in children. Using its own MiXCR run on the PCR reads, TCRdb lists one record per CDR3 protein. The repertoire has under 250,000 distinct CDR3 sequences, about 7% of them found once; the top ten carry approximately 5.7%. Sequencing was performed on PBMCs, taken before TCRalphabeta/CD19-depleted stem cell transplant. The receptors were gathered from a boy aged 2-9 years with acute lymphoblastic leukemia, due to receive a stem cell transplant. CDR3s include the opening cysteine and the closing phenylalanine or tryptophan. Fields, in order: V gene, D gene, J gene, clone size, CDR3 length, CDR3 DNA, CDR3 protein. D genes are given only for firm matches. Expanded clones get a size class; other rows say once, few or many, or leave the size out.

v_call: TRBV6-2/TRBV6-3
d_call: NA
j_call: TRBJ2-2
clone_size: few
cdr3_length: 14
cdr3_nt: TGTGCCAGCAGACGACAGGTTAACACCGGGGAGCTGTTTTTT
cdr3_aa: CASRRQVNTGELFF

v_call: TRBV28
d_call: TRBD1
j_call: TRBJ2-2
clone_size: many
cdr3_length: 15
cdr3_nt: TGTGCCAGCAGCTTGCGAAAGGGGGCGATCGGGGAGCTGTTTTTT
cdr3_aa: CASSLRKGAIGELFF

v_call: TRBV7-2
d_call: NA
j_call: TRBJ1-6
clone_size: NA
cdr3_length: 16
cdr3_nt: TGTGCCAGCAGCTTAGCTAGGGTCACCTATAATTCACCCCTCCACTTT
cdr3_aa: CASSLARVTYNSPLHF

v_call: TRBV7-2
d_call: TRBD2
j_call: TRBJ2-3
clone_size: many
cdr3_length: 13
cdr3_nt: TGTGCCCTAGCGGGAGGAATCACAGATACGCAGTATTTT
cdr3_aa: CALAGGITDTQYF

v_call: TRBV20-1
d_call: TRBD1
j_call: TRBJ1-1
clone_size: NA
cdr3_length: 15
cdr3_nt: TGCAGTGCTAGATATCGACAGGGCTATAGCACTGAAGCTTTCTTT
cdr3_aa: CSARYRQGYSTEAFF

v_call: TRBV6-2/TRBV6-3
d_call: NA
j_call: TRBJ2-7
clone_size: NA
cdr3_length: 15
cdr3_nt: TGTGCCAGCAGACAGAACATGGCAGGCCCCTACGAGCAGTACTTC
cdr3_aa: CASRQNMAGPYEQYF

v_call: TRBV28
d_call: NA
j_call: TRBJ2-2
clone_size: few
cdr3_length: 16
cdr3_nt: TGTGCCAGCAGTTTAATAGGCGGGGTCGGGGCCGGGGAGCTGTTTTTT
cdr3_aa: CASSLIGGVGAGELFF

v_call: TRBV11-2
d_call: NA
j_call: TRBJ1-2
clone_size: few
cdr3_length: 16
cdr3_nt: TGTGCCAGCAGCCCTGACGGGCTCTCAAGTGGTTATGGCTACACCTTC
cdr3_aa: CASSPDGLSSGYGYTF

v_call: TRBV2
d_call: TRBD2
j_call: TRBJ2-5
clone_size: many
cdr3_length: 16
cdr3_nt: TGTGCCAGCAGTGACGGGATAATAGCGGGGGGAGAGACCCAGTACTTC
cdr3_aa: CASSDGIIAGGETQYF

v_call: TRBV28
d_call: NA
j_call: TRBJ2-7
clone_size: many
cdr3_length: 15
cdr3_nt: TGTGCCAGCAGTTTATGGGCAAGGGGGGACCACGAGCAGTACTTC
cdr3_aa: CASSLWARGDHEQYF

v_call: TRBV11-2
d_call: NA
j_call: TRBJ1-6
clone_size: NA
cdr3_length: 15
cdr3_nt: TGTGCCAGCAGCTCCCGGGAGGGCTATAATTCACCCCTCCACTTT
cdr3_aa: CASSSREGYNSPLHF

v_call: TRBV12-3/TRBV12-4
d_call: NA
j_call: TRBJ1-1
clone_size: many
cdr3_length: 15
cdr3_nt: TGTGCCAGCAGCCCTGTGGGTTTTCCCCCGGCTGAAGCTTTCTTT
cdr3_aa: CASSPVGFPPAEAFF

v_call: TRBV9
d_call: TRBD1
j_call: TRBJ1-4
clone_size: many
cdr3_length: 12
cdr3_nt: TGTGCCAGCGGGACAGCTAATGAAAAACTGTTTTTT
cdr3_aa: CASGTANEKLFF

v_call: TRBV18
d_call: TRBD1
j_call: TRBJ2-7
clone_size: many
cdr3_length: 12
cdr3_nt: TGTGCCAGCTCCTTAAAAGGGACAGGGCAGTACTTC
cdr3_aa: CASSLKGTGQYF

v_call: TRBV10-1
d_call: NA
j_call: TRBJ2-3
clone_size: NA
cdr3_length: 13
cdr3_nt: TGCGCCAGCAGTGACCTGGGCGCAGATACGCAGTATTTT
cdr3_aa: CASSDLGADTQYF

v_call: TRBV6-1
d_call: TRBD2
j_call: TRBJ2-2
clone_size: NA
cdr3_length: 16
cdr3_nt: TGTGCCAGCAGGCCTACTAGCGGGGGGGCCTCCGGGGAGCTGTTTTTT
cdr3_aa: CASRPTSGGASGELFF

v_call: TRBV21-1
d_call: NA
j_call: TRBJ2-3
clone_size: many
cdr3_length: 18
cdr3_nt: TGTGCCAGCAGCAAAGACGGGACAGGGCCCGCTAGCACAGATACGCAGTATTTT
cdr3_aa: CASSKDGTGPASTDTQYF

v_call: TRBV5-6
d_call: NA
j_call: TRBJ2-3
clone_size: NA
cdr3_length: 16
cdr3_nt: TGTGCCAGCAGCCCGCATCTAGGATGGCTCACAGATACGCAGTATTTT
cdr3_aa: CASSPHLGWLTDTQYF

v_call: TRBV12-3/TRBV12-4
d_call: NA
j_call: TRBJ2-7
clone_size: many
cdr3_length: 13
cdr3_nt: TGTGCCAGCAGTTTTCGGGGGACCTACGAGCAGTACTTC
cdr3_aa: CASSFRGTYEQYF

v_call: TRBV18
d_call: NA
j_call: TRBJ2-3
clone_size: NA
cdr3_length: 19
cdr3_nt: TGTGCCAGCTCACCCCTACTTGGGGGCGCCGAAAAGGGAAAAGATACGCAGTATTTT
cdr3_aa: CASSPLLGGAEKGKDTQYF

v_call: TRBV20-1
d_call: NA
j_call: TRBJ2-7
clone_size: many
cdr3_length: 13
cdr3_nt: TGCAGTGCTAGAGAGCACACCTCCTACGAGCAGTACTTC
cdr3_aa: CSAREHTSYEQYF

v_call: TRBV4-3
d_call: TRBD2
j_call: TRBJ2-7
clone_size: many
cdr3_length: 16
cdr3_nt: TGCGCCAGCAGCCAAGAAGGTGTCGGGGGGGCCTACGAGCAGTACTTC
cdr3_aa: CASSQEGVGGAYEQYF

v_call: TRBV14
d_call: NA
j_call: TRBJ2-1
clone_size: NA
cdr3_length: 16
cdr3_nt: TGTGCCAGCAGCCAGGATAGACATATTTCCTACAATGAGCAGTTCTTC
cdr3_aa: CASSQDRHISYNEQFF

v_call: TRBV28
d_call: NA
j_call: TRBJ1-5
clone_size: many
cdr3_length: 13
cdr3_nt: TGTGCCAGCAGTCCCCTTGGGACCGCCCTTCAGCATTTT
cdr3_aa: CASSPLGTALQHF

v_call: TRBV7-2
d_call: TRBD2
j_call: TRBJ2-3
clone_size: many
cdr3_length: 15
cdr3_nt: TGTGCCAGCAGCTTAACTAGCGGGGGTGCGGATACGCAGTATTTT
cdr3_aa: CASSLTSGGADTQYF

v_call: TRBV2
d_call: NA
j_call: TRBJ1-4
clone_size: many
cdr3_length: 12
cdr3_nt: TGTGCCAGCATAGGGCCGGGGGAAAAACTGTTTTTT
cdr3_aa: CASIGPGEKLFF

v_call: TRBV18
d_call: NA
j_call: TRBJ2-5
clone_size: NA
cdr3_length: 16
cdr3_nt: TGTGCCAGCTCACCGTCCGGGACAAGCCTACAAGAGACCCAGTACTTC
cdr3_aa: CASSPSGTSLQETQYF

v_call: TRBV2
d_call: TRBD1
j_call: TRBJ1-2
clone_size: NA
cdr3_length: 13
cdr3_nt: TGTGCCAGCAGTGGACAGGGGCACTATGGCTACACCTTC
cdr3_aa: CASSGQGHYGYTF

v_call: TRBV20-1
d_call: NA
j_call: TRBJ1-2
clone_size: few
cdr3_length: 13
cdr3_nt: TGCAGTGCTAGACCGGACAACAAAGATGGCTACACCTTC
cdr3_aa: CSARPDNKDGYTF

v_call: TRBV4-1
d_call: TRBD1
j_call: TRBJ2-1
clone_size: many
cdr3_length: 17
cdr3_nt: TGCGCCAGCAGCCAAACCAGGACAGGGAAGAAGTACAATGAGCAGTTCTTC
cdr3_aa: CASSQTRTGKKYNEQFF

v_call: TRBV20-1
d_call: TRBD2
j_call: TRBJ2-7
clone_size: few
cdr3_length: 14
cdr3_nt: TGCAGTGCCGGGGGGATGGCAGGACCCTACGAGCAGTACTTC
cdr3_aa: CSAGGMAGPYEQYF

v_call: TRBV28
d_call: NA
j_call: TRBJ2-2
clone_size: many
cdr3_length: 13
cdr3_nt: TGTGCCAGGGACAGAGCGAACACCGGGGAGCTGTTTTTT
cdr3_aa: CARDRANTGELFF

v_call: TRBV6-2/TRBV6-3
d_call: NA
j_call: TRBJ2-2
clone_size: many
cdr3_length: 16
cdr3_nt: TGTGCCAGCAGTTACAATCCAGTCAGCGAGGCCGGGGAGCTGTTTTTT
cdr3_aa: CASSYNPVSEAGELFF

v_call: TRBV29-1
d_call: NA
j_call: TRBJ1-1
clone_size: NA
cdr3_length: 11
cdr3_nt: TGCAGCGTTGTCAGGTTCCCTGAAGCTTTCTTT
cdr3_aa: CSVVRFPEAFF